The 19 T cell receptor beta chains below come from one sample, sequenced in a study of cytomegalovirus exposure and HLA in healthy donors. The PCR ran on 60 Vbeta and 13 Jbeta primers. Assay: immunoSEQ multiplex PCR; the TCRdb copy retains only in-frame clones and omits some. The sample records about 150,000 clones, 60% to 80% being singletons. Sequenced sample: PBMCs. These receptor sequences come from a woman aged 25 to 39 in good health and CMV-seronegative.

This chain joins TRBV30 and TRBJ2-7; tentative D call: TRBD1 (5 bases). V was cut by 7 bases and J by 6 bases, with 19 bases left in between. The length of the CDR3 is 13 residues. Germline values: CDR1 GTSNPN, CDR2 SVGIG (reference sequence). The CDR3 protein is CALEVAGPGEQYF. The CDR3 DNA reads TGTGCCTTAGAAGTGGCAGGGCCGGGCGAGCAGTACTTC.

This clone occurred a few times. This sequence joins TRBV9 and TRBJ1-2; tentatively, D is TRBD1 (6 bases). V was pared by 0 bases and J by 8 bases, with 11 bases between. The CDR3 loop spans 13 amino acids. The germline gives CDR1 SGDLS, CDR2 YYNGEE. CDR3 DNA sequence: TGTGCCAGCAGCGTAGAGGACAGTTGGGGCTACACCTTC. Its translation is CASSVEDSWGYTF.

CDR3 DNA sequence: TGTGCCAGCAGCGGCGGATTTCTAACAGGGATGAACACTGAAGCTTTCTTT. This encodes CASSGGFLTGMNTEAFF. This chain uses TRBV5-6 with TRBJ1-1; D might be TRBD1 (6 bases). CDR1 is SGHDT and CDR2 is YYEEEE in the germline V gene. Between the trimmed V and J ends, which lost 4 bases and 0 bases, there was a span of 19 bases. The CDR3 extends over 17 amino acids.

The chain recombines TRBV7-2 with TRBJ1-2, with 7 bases that match TRBD1. CDR1 is SGHTA, CDR2 FQGNSA, per germline. The CDR3 spans 15 residues. J was trimmed by 6 bases and V by 1 base; bases with no gene match: 8. CDR3 nucleotides: TGTGCCAGCAGCTTAGATTTCCGACAGGGCGATGGCTACACCTTC. This translates into CASSLDFRQGDGYTF.

The sample holds a few counts of this clone. The rearrangement links TRBV5-1 to TRBJ2-1; 10 bases line up with TRBD1. The J segment lost 4 bases and the V segment lost 1 base, leaving 11 bases of the junction unmatched. CDR1 SGHRS and CDR2 YFSETQ come from the germline V gene. There are 18 residues in the CDR3. This CDR3 reads CASSLLRTGGSSYNEQFF. In DNA, the CDR3 is TGCGCCAGCAGCTTGCTGCGGACAGGGGGTTCTTCATACAATGAGCAGTTCTTC.

The V and J genes are TRBV10-3 and TRBJ1-2; tentative D call: TRBD1 (6 bases). The germline V gene has CDR1 ENHRY and CDR2 SYGVKD. V was cut by 3 bases and J by 4 bases, with 18 bases left in between. This CDR3 region has 16 residues. The CDR3 is CAISDPGGQGIYGYTF. The CDR3 nucleotides are TGTGCCATCAGTGATCCGGGGGGCCAGGGAATCTATGGCTACACCTTC.

The chain carries TRBV7-2 and TRBJ1-5, with D tentatively TRBD1 (5 bases). The V end was cut by 5 bases, the J end by 2 bases, with 13 bases between. Germline CDR1 and CDR2: SGHTA and FQGNSA. This CDR3 has 15 residues. The CDR3 DNA reads as TGTGCCAGCAGCCCAGGTTGGGGGGGCAATCAGCCCCAGCATTTT. Protein product: CASSPGWGGNQPQHF.

This chain joins TRBV9 and TRBJ1-6; weak D call: TRBD1 (6 bases). The CDR3 extends over 14 amino acids. V was pared by 4 bases and J by 5 bases, with 10 bases between. Germline lookup yields CDR1 SGDLS and CDR2 YYNGEE. The CDR3 sequence: CASSQGHNNSPLHF. In nucleotides, the CDR3 is TGTGCCAGCAGCCAGGGACATAATAATTCACCCCTCCACTTT.

The chain has TRBV7-2 and TRBJ2-3; 7 nucleotides match TRBD1. Germline loops: CDR1 SGHTA, CDR2 FQGNSA. This CDR3 has 16 residues. With V trimmed by 8 bases and J by 6 bases, 17 bases remained unmatched. CDR3 in amino acids: CASSTGALMGADTQYF. In DNA, the CDR3 is TGTGCCAGCTCCACAGGGGCGTTGATGGGGGCGGATACGCAGTATTTT.

The J gene is TRBJ1-5, the V gene TRBV7-2; possible D gene TRBD1, 5 bases. CDR3 length: 14 residues. From germline, CDR1 is SGHTA and CDR2 FQGNSA. V lost 3 bases and J lost 3, with 9 bases in between. CDR3 DNA sequence: TGTGCCAGCAGCTTGGCAGGGAACAATCAGCCCCAGCATTTT. Translation gives CASSLAGNNQPQHF.

The rearrangement links TRBV2 to TRBJ2-5, with 7 bases that match TRBD2. Germline V gene sequence: CDR1 SNHLY, CDR2 FYNNEI. The trim removed 9 bases at V and 4 bases at J, leaving 11 bases unmatched. This CDR3 is 14 amino acids long. DNA of the CDR3: TGTGCCAGTGAGGCCGGGAGACTAGCAGAGACCCAGTACTTC. Amino acid sequence: CASEAGRLAETQYF.

This clone has only a few counts. The chain combines TRBV4-2 with TRBJ2-7, with 8 bases aligning to TRBD1. This CDR3 has 13 residues. The V gene's germline CDR1 is LGHNA and CDR2 YNFKEQ. The ends lost 11 bases at V and 6 bases at J; junction bases unmatched: 12. CDR3 sequence (DNA): TGTGCCGGTACACAGGGGGTAGCGGTCGAGCAGTACTTC. It specifies CAGTQGVAVEQYF.

The gene calls are TRBV7-6 and TRBJ1-1; 7 positions agree with TRBD1. This CDR3 comprises 18 residues. CDR1 is SGHVS, CDR2 FNYEAQ, per germline. Trimming took 5 bases from V and 1 from J; bases not matched to a gene: 16. The CDR3 DNA is TGTGCCAGCAGCAGGCCCCGGACAGGAAAAGAGGGGAACACTGAAGCTTTCTTT. Translation gives CASSRPRTGKEGNTEAFF.

V and J are TRBV2 and TRBJ2-1; D is perhaps TRBD2 (5 bases). The CDR3 has 12 residues. The V end was cut by 1 base, the J end by 9 bases, with 7 bases between. CDR1 and CDR2 (germline): SNHLY, FYNNEI. As DNA, the CDR3 is TGTGCCAGCAGTGAAGGTGCGGGTGAGCAGTTCTTC. Protein: CASSEGAGEQFF.

This clone occurred once. DNA for the CDR3: TGTGCCAGCAGCCCCGGGACTAGCGTCGACAATGAGCAGTTCTTC. Its translation: CASSPGTSVDNEQFF. This chain links TRBV11-2 with TRBJ2-1; 10 positions agree with TRBD2. Trimming removed 5 bases from V and 5 bases from J; junction bases left unmatched: 6. Germline V gives CDR1 SGHAT, CDR2 FQNNGV. The CDR3 has 15 residues.

This clone occurred a few times. The chain has TRBV6-5 and TRBJ1-1, with D maybe TRBD1 (6 bases). V was pared by 4 bases and J by 4 bases, with 19 bases between. The V gene's germline CDR1 is MNHEY and CDR2 SVGAGI. CDR3 length: 16 residues. The CDR3, as DNA: TGTGCCAGCAGTTCAATATCATTAGGGGGTCTCACTGAAGCTTTCTTT. Translation: CASSSISLGGLTEAFF.

The chain links TRBV2 to TRBJ1-1; 10 nucleotides line up with TRBD1. This CDR3 is built from 14 residues. Germline CDR1 is SNHLY and CDR2 is FYNNEI. The ends lost 6 bases at V and 10 bases at J; junction bases unmatched: 11. In DNA, the CDR3 is TGTGCCAGCAGGGGCTCCGGACAGGGGGTAAGAGCTTTCTTT. Protein sequence: CASRGSGQGVRAFF.

This sequence joins TRBV29-1 and TRBJ1-4; maybe TRBD1 (6 bases). Germline V gene sequence: CDR1 SQVTM, CDR2 ANQGSEA. The V end was cut by 2 bases, the J end by 7 bases, with 11 bases between. The length of the CDR3 is 13 residues. CDR3 DNA: TGCAGCGTTGAACAGGGGCCGAGTGAAAAACTGTTTTTT. Protein product: CSVEQGPSEKLFF.

The genes are TRBV27 and TRBJ1-6, with TRBD1 identical over 7 bases. Germline V lookup: CDR1 MNHEY, CDR2 SMNVEV (reference sequence). CDR3 size: 14 residues. Trimming cost V 5 bases and J 4 bases; bases outside gene matches: 2. CDR3 DNA sequence: TGTGCCAGCAGTCCCAGGGGGTATAATTCACCCCTCCACTTT. Translated: CASSPRGYNSPLHF.